The 22 T cell receptor beta chains below all came from one sample that was sequenced in a study of human T cells and chemical hapten exposure. Noted time point: pre-sensitization, week 0. Treatment noted: therapeutic diphenylcyclopropenone sensitization with weekly scalp DPC. TCRdb itself ran the RACE reads through MiXCR, one entry per CDR3 protein. The sample carries about 120,000 distinct CDR3 sequences, approximately 13% recorded once. The sample here was whole blood, taken in connection with sensitization to the hapten diphenylcyclopropenone (DPC). The source is a woman under 30 with alopecia areata. Some clones in this sample may be carry-over from other donors' samples.

The rearrangement uses TRBV12-3 or TRBV12-4 and TRBJ1-2; D may be TRBD1 (5 bases). The CDR3 is 14 amino acids. Trimming cost V 7 bases and J 4 bases, with 16 bases left between them. CDR3 sequence: CASTPGGGSYGYTF. The CDR3 nucleotides read TGTGCCAGCACACCGGGGGGAGGCAGCTATGGCTACACCTTC.

This clonotype has only a few counts. The chain combines TRBV6-6 with TRBJ2-7, with 10 bases lining up with TRBD1. The CDR3 sequence is 16 residues long. CDR1 is MNHNY and CDR2 is SVGAGI in the germline V gene (reference sequence). The trim removed 2 bases at V and 5 bases at J, leaving 9 bases unmatched. CDR3 coding DNA: TGTGCCAGCAGTTACACTCAGACAGGGGGCCGGAACGAGCAGTACTTC. This codes for CASSYTQTGGRNEQYF.

This clonotype came up many times. The chain joins TRBV6-2 or TRBV6-3 to TRBJ2-1, with D tentatively TRBD2 (5 bases). The CDR3 is 15 residues long. V gave up 7 bases and J gave up 8 bases, with 21 bases separating them. CDR1 MNHEY and CDR2 SVGEGT come from the germline V gene. The CDR3 protein is CASTLPGFRIHEQFF. The CDR3 nucleotides are TGTGCCAGCACTCTTCCGGGGTTTAGGATCCATGAGCAGTTCTTC.

Regarding this clonotype: One junction end disagrees with the germline gene, perhaps due to a read error. The V call is TRBV25-1, the J call TRBJ2-7, with 9 positions matching TRBD1. This CDR3 contains 12 residues. In germline, CDR1 is MGHDK, CDR2 SYGVNS. CDR3: CASGDRVGEQNF. CDR3 coding DNA: TGTGCCAGTGGGGACAGGGTAGGTGAGCAGAACTTC.

Many counts were recorded for this clonotype. The CDR3 DNA follows: TGTGCCAGCTCACCCAACAGAGGGAACACTGAAGCTTTCTTT. It yields the protein CASSPNRGNTEAFF. The rearrangement links TRBV18 to TRBJ1-1; D call uncertain. V was clipped by 3 bases and J by 1 base, with 9 bases between them. The CDR3 is 14 amino acids. Germline V gene sequence: CDR1 KGHSH, CDR2 LQKENI.

In its sample, this clonotype was seen a few times. The DNA of the CDR3 is TGTGCCAGCAGTTTGACCTCACGTTGGTATCAGCCCCAGCATTTT. It translates to CASSLTSRWYQPQHF. The chain recombines TRBV12-3 or TRBV12-4 with TRBJ1-5; D ambiguous. The V and J ends lost 3 bases and 5 bases respectively, with 14 bases between them. There are 15 residues in the CDR3.

The chain couples TRBV3-1 to TRBJ2-1; perhaps TRBD2 as D (6 bases). The CDR3 has 15 amino acids. The V and J ends lost 3 bases and 7 bases respectively, with 16 bases between them. Germline V CDR1 and CDR2: LGHDT, YNNKEL (reference sequence). CDR3 nucleotides: TGTGCCAGCAGCCACCTAGAGCGCGGAGGGAATGAGCAGTTCTTC. This codes for CASSHLERGGNEQFF.

This clonotype was recorded a few times. The gene calls are TRBV14 and TRBJ2-1; D tentatively reads TRBD1 or TRBD2 (5 bases each). CDR1 is SGHDN, CDR2 FVKESK, per germline. This CDR3 spans 16 amino acids. V was clipped by 4 bases and J by 7 bases, with 20 bases between them. The CDR3 DNA reads as TGTGCCAGCAGCCGCCACCCGACAGTGCCGGGGAATGAGCAGTTCTTC. Its translation: CASSRHPTVPGNEQFF.

The chain links TRBV27 to TRBJ2-1; D not certain. The V end lost 5 bases, the J end lost 5 bases, and 10 bases lay between the germline ends. The germline CDR1 and CDR2 sequences are MNHEY and SMNVEV (reference sequence). The CDR3 consists of 13 residues. The CDR3 loop is CASSLSRNNEQFF. The CDR3 coding sequence is TGTGCCAGCAGTCTGTCTAGAAACAATGAGCAGTTCTTC.

The rearrangement links TRBV28 to TRBJ2-7; D uncertain. V was pared by 10 bases and J by 4 bases, with 11 bases between. Germline V CDR1 and CDR2: MDHEN, SYDVKM. The CDR3 extends over 11 amino acids. For the CDR3, the DNA is TGTGCCACCTCTACCCGATACGAGCAGTACTTC. Translated, it gives CATSTRYEQYF.

The table lists this clonotype with a few counts. This chain joins TRBV6-2 or TRBV6-3 and TRBJ2-3; 8 nucleotides line up with TRBD2. The trim removed 5 bases at V and 0 bases at J, leaving 4 bases unmatched. The germline V gene has CDR1 MNHEY and CDR2 SVGEGT. This CDR3 comprises 15 residues. The DNA of the CDR3 is TGTGCCAGCAGTCGTAGCGGGGTTAGCACAGATACGCAGTATTTT. This gives the protein CASSRSGVSTDTQYF.

The chain joins TRBV20-1 to TRBJ1-6; D is undetermined. This CDR3 is built from 13 residues. Germline assignment: CDR1 DFQATT and CDR2 SNEGSKA (reference sequence). Trimming stripped 5 bases from V and 5 bases from J, with 10 bases between. As DNA, the CDR3 is TGCAGTGCTCCCGACGTCCATAATTCACCCCTCCACTTT. This encodes CSAPDVHNSPLHF.

V is TRBV5-6 and J is TRBJ2-3; D may be TRBD1 or TRBD2 (6 bases each). Trimming took off 4 bases at V and 6 bases at J, with 15 bases between the two ends. The CDR3 has 14 residues. Germline CDR1 and CDR2: SGHDT and YYEEEE. CDR3 in amino acids: CASSPEGDFDTQYF. CDR3 nucleotides: TGTGCCAGCAGCCCAGAGGGGGACTTTGATACGCAGTATTTT.

This clonotype has ten or more counts. The chain combines TRBV2 with TRBJ2-7, with D possibly TRBD1 on 5 matching bases. This CDR3 comprises 15 residues. From germline, CDR1 is SNHLY and CDR2 FYNNEI. V was pared by 4 bases and J by 5 bases, with 18 bases between. CDR3 residues: CASSGLYGEGDEQYF. In nucleotides, the CDR3 is TGTGCCAGCAGTGGGCTGTATGGGGAAGGGGACGAGCAGTACTTC.

This sequence joins TRBV29-1 and TRBJ2-3; no reliable D call. Per the germline V gene, CDR1 is SQVTM and CDR2 is ANQGSEA. V gave up 4 bases and J gave up 0 bases, with 5 bases separating them. This CDR3 has 12 amino acids. CDR3 sequence: CSVATSTDTQYF. In nucleotides, the CDR3 is TGCAGCGTTGCCACTAGCACAGATACGCAGTATTTT.

The CDR3, as DNA: TGTGCCAGCAGTTTTGCGCAGGGTTCGCCCCAGCATTTT. It is translated as CASSFAQGSPQHF. The chain employs TRBV27 and TRBJ1-5; D is perhaps TRBD1 (5 bases). The germline gives CDR1 MNHEY, CDR2 SMNVEV (reference sequence). V was pared by 3 bases and J by 9 bases, with 12 bases between. This CDR3 region has 13 residues.

The chain uses TRBV5-1 and TRBJ2-3, with 7 bases that match TRBD2. The V and J ends lost 6 bases and 4 bases, in that order; junction bases with no gene match: 11. Per germline, CDR1 SGHRS and CDR2 YFSETQ. The CDR3 loop spans 15 amino acids. Here the CDR3 reads CASTPRLAGADTQYF. CDR3 coding DNA: TGCGCCAGCACCCCTCGACTAGCCGGGGCAGATACGCAGTATTTT.

The rearrangement joins TRBV28 to TRBJ2-7, with TRBD1 as a possible D gene (6 bases). The CDR3 loop spans 11 amino acids. Germline values: CDR1 MDHEN, CDR2 SYDVKM. V was cut by 3 bases and J by 9 bases, with 9 bases left in between. The DNA of the CDR3 is TGTGCCAGCAGTTTGTCGACAGGGCAGTACTTC. Residues: CASSLSTGQYF.

The chain joins TRBV25-1 to TRBJ1-1, with D tentatively TRBD1 (6 bases). V lost 2 bases to trimming and J lost 0 bases, with 13 bases between them. Germline V CDR1 and CDR2: MGHDK, SYGVNS. The CDR3 runs to 16 residues. Written as DNA, the CDR3 is TGTGCCAGCAGTGAAGAACCAGGGGTCATGAACACTGAAGCTTTCTTT. Its translation: CASSEEPGVMNTEAFF.

This clonotype was recorded many times. J is TRBJ2-1 and V is TRBV11-3; the match to TRBD2 covers 8 bases. Germline V gives CDR1 SGHNT, CDR2 YENEEA. The CDR3 is 15 residues long. Losses at the gene ends were 3 bases for V and 7 bases for J; bases not matched to a gene: 8. The CDR3 sequence: CASSFSGGPRNEQFF. The CDR3 DNA is TGTGCCAGCAGCTTCTCGGGGGGGCCGAGGAATGAGCAGTTCTTC.

The chain uses TRBV7-2 and TRBJ2-5, with 10 bases fitting TRBD1. The CDR3 covers 15 residues. V was pared by 5 bases and J by 2 bases, with 5 bases of the junction left unmatched. Germline values: CDR1 SGHTA, CDR2 FQGNSA. The CDR3 loop reads CASSPRTGGQETQYF. DNA for the CDR3: TGTGCCAGCAGCCCCCGGACAGGGGGGCAAGAGACCCAGTACTTC.

J is TRBJ1-1 and V is TRBV18; unclear D gene. This CDR3 is 16 amino acids long. Germline V gives CDR1 KGHSH, CDR2 LQKENI. Trimming removed 5 bases from V and 0 bases from J, with 16 bases in between. For the CDR3, the DNA is TGTGCCAGCTCATCCCGGGCCCAACCCATGAACACTGAAGCTTTCTTT. It is translated as CASSSRAQPMNTEAFF.